These 14 T cell receptor beta chains originate from one sample sequenced in a study of T cell changes during pregnancy in multiple sclerosis. Assay: immunoSEQ multiplex PCR; the TCRdb copy retains only in-frame clones and omits some. This sample yields 75,000 to 100,000 clones, of which roughly 92% are seen a single time; 2% to 2.5% belongs to the top ten. The source material was peripheral blood, sampled after pregnancy. The receptors were gathered from a female donor with multiple sclerosis, enrolled in a pregnancy study.

The V and J genes are TRBV27 and TRBJ1-5; D remains ambiguous. This CDR3 has 14 residues. The V gene lost 3 bases and the J gene lost 11 bases, with 17 bases spanning the gap. Per germline, CDR1 MNHEY and CDR2 SMNVEV (reference sequence). As DNA, the CDR3 is TGTGCCAGCAGTTTCAGCTCCCTCTTACAGACCCAGCATTTT. Translation gives CASSFSSLLQTQHF.

The chain carries TRBV6-4 and TRBJ2-2, with 8 bases that match TRBD1. The junction had 5 bases not matched to a gene; V was cut back by 2 bases and J by 3 bases. This CDR3 contains 16 residues. Per the germline V gene, CDR1 is MRHNA and CDR2 is SNTAGT. This chain's CDR3 is CASSDRETGDTGELFF. The CDR3 coding sequence is TGTGCCAGCAGTGACAGGGAGACAGGGGACACCGGGGAGCTGTTTTTT.

J is TRBJ1-2 and V is TRBV29-1, with a tentative D call TRBD1 (5 bases). V was trimmed by 4 bases and J by 1 base, leaving 13 bases between them. The CDR3 spans 14 residues. Germline V CDR1 and CDR2: SQVTM, ANQGSEA. As DNA, the CDR3 is TGCAGCGTTGTGGAGGGAGGGGTTAACTATGGCTACACCTTC. Its protein is CSVVEGGVNYGYTF.

The chain uses TRBV9 and TRBJ2-3; unclear D gene. Germline CDR1 is SGDLS and CDR2 is YYNGEE. V dropped 3 bases and J dropped 3 bases, with 11 bases sitting between them. The CDR3 extends over 14 amino acids. The CDR3 protein is CASSALSVTDTQYF. The CDR3 DNA reads TGTGCCAGCAGCGCTTTAAGCGTAACAGATACGCAGTATTTT.

This rearrangement joins TRBV5-1 to TRBJ1-1, with a tentative D call TRBD1 (6 bases). The CDR3 totals 14 residues. Germline CDR1 is SGHRS and CDR2 is YFSETQ. V gave up 0 bases and J gave up 4 bases, with 10 bases separating them. Here the CDR3 reads CASSLGVGGTEAFF. CDR3 nucleotides: TGCGCCAGCAGCTTGGGGGTAGGGGGCACTGAAGCTTTCTTT.

This clone was found once. In the same sample, other DNA sequences code for this CDR3. V usage is TRBV19 and J usage is TRBJ1-1, with D unresolved. Trimming pared 3 bases from V and 0 bases from J, leaving 5 bases between. CDR1 and CDR2 (germline): LNHDA, SQIVND (reference sequence). This CDR3 spans 13 amino acids. The CDR3: CASSISVNTEAFF. DNA for the CDR3: TGTGCCAGTAGTATTTCTGTGAACACTGAAGCTTTCTTT. Supplemented by reference TRBV19 and TRBJ1-1, the full variable domain reads DGGITQSPKYLFRKEGQNVTLSCEQNLNHDAMYWYRQDPGQGLRLIYYSQIVNDFQKGDIAEGYSVSREKKESFPLTVTSAQKNPTAFYLCASSISVNTEAFFGQGTRLTVV.

This clone was counted between two and nine times. The chain links TRBV5-1 to TRBJ1-1; TRBD1 might be the D (6 bases). The CDR3 has 14 residues. Trimming pared 4 bases from V and 1 base from J, leaving 11 bases between. CDR1 and CDR2 (germline): SGHRS, YFSETQ. The CDR3 coding sequence is TGCGCCAGCAGCCCCGGACAGCGGAACACTGAAGCTTTCTTT. Protein: CASSPGQRNTEAFF.

The chain joins TRBV11-3 to TRBJ2-5; no firm D call. This CDR3 has 14 residues. Germline V CDR1 and CDR2: SGHNT, YENEEA. Trimming left V 3 bases short and J 2 bases short, with 10 bases between. CDR3 sequence (DNA): TGTGCCAGCAGCTTTAGTAACAGACAAGAGACCCAGTACTTC. Translating gives CASSFSNRQETQYF.

V and J are TRBV7-6 and TRBJ2-3; 9 bases are shared with TRBD2. Germline V gene lookup returns CDR1 SGHVS and CDR2 FNYEAQ. The CDR3 is 15 amino acids. V dropped 5 bases and J dropped 4; count of bases not matched to a gene: 7. The CDR3 DNA reads as TGTGCCAGCAGCCTGGGGGCGGGGGGGGCAGATACGCAGTATTTT. It translates to CASSLGAGGADTQYF.

This chain connects TRBV2 to TRBJ2-2; 7 nucleotides line up with TRBD1. With 5 bases clipped from V and 4 bases from J, the junction kept 10 bases outside the gene matches. Germline V gene lookup returns CDR1 SNHLY and CDR2 FYNNEI. The CDR3 contains 16 residues. The CDR3 nucleotides read TGTGCCAGCAGTCAACAGGGGCTCCGTACCACCGGGGAGCTGTTTTTT. This gives the protein CASSQQGLRTTGELFF.

The rearrangement uses TRBV5-6 and TRBJ1-3; 9 positions agree with TRBD1. The CDR3 consists of 15 residues. Germline V gene data show CDR1 as SGHDT and CDR2 as YYEEEE. The ends lost 2 bases at V and 2 bases at J; junction bases unmatched: 2. The CDR3 coding sequence is TGTGCCAGCAGCTTTAACAGGGGGCCTGGAAACACCATATATTTT. This translates into CASSFNRGPGNTIYF.

CDR3 loop: CATYGGGTNEKLFF. For the CDR3, the DNA is TGTGCCACCTACGGGGGGGGAACTAATGAAAAACTGTTTTTT. J is TRBJ1-4 and V is TRBV10-3; D is perhaps TRBD1 (5 bases). Trimming stripped 10 bases from V and 1 base from J, with 13 bases between. The CDR3 contains 14 residues. Germline V CDR1 and CDR2: ENHRY, SYGVKD.

The gene calls are TRBV7-2 and TRBJ1-2; a weak D match, TRBD1 (6 bases). In germline, CDR1 is SGHTA, CDR2 FQGNSA. This CDR3 is 13 amino acids long. V was cut by 5 bases and J by 5 bases, with 12 bases left in between. The CDR3 reads CASSLGQQYGYTF. DNA of the CDR3: TGTGCCAGCAGCCTAGGACAGCAGTATGGCTACACCTTC.

The chain joins TRBV11-2 to TRBJ1-2; D is possibly TRBD1 (5 bases). The CDR3 is 15 amino acids. V was cut by 7 bases and J by 4 bases, with 19 bases left in between. Germline V gene data show CDR1 as SGHAT and CDR2 as FQNNGV. The CDR3 DNA follows: TGTGCCAGCACCTATATTCCCGGGACTTCCTATGGCTACACCTTC. Translating it yields CASTYIPGTSYGYTF. Looking up the rest from reference TRBV11-2 and TRBJ1-2 gives the full variable domain: EAGVAQSPRYKIIEKRQSVAFWCNPISGHATLYWYQQILGQGPKLLIQFQNNGVVDDSQLPKDRFSAERLKGVDSTLKIQPAKLEDSAVYLCASTYIPGTSYGYTFGSGTRLTVV.